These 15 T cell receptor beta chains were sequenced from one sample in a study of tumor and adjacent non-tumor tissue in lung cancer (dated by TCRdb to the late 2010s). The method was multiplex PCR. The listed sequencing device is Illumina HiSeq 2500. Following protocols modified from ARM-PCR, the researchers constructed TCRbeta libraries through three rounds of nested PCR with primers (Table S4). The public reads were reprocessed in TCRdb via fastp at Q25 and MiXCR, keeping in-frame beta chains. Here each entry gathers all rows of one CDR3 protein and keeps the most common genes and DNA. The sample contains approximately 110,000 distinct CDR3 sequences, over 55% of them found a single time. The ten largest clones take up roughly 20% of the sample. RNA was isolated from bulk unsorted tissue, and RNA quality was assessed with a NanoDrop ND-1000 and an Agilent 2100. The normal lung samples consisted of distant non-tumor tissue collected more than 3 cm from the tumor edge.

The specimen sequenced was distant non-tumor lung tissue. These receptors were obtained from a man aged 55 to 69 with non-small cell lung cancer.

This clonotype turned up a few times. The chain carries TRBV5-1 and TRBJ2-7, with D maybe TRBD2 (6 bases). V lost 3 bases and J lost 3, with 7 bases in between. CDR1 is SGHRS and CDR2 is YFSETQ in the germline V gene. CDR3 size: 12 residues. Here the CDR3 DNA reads TGCGCCAGCAGCTCGGGAGTCTACGAGCAGTACTTC. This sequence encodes CASSSGVYEQYF.

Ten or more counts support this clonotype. CDR3 region: CSGTVGRDGYTF. The CDR3 DNA is TGCAGCGGGACAGTCGGTCGGGATGGCTACACCTTC. The gene calls are TRBV29-1 and TRBJ1-2; possible D gene TRBD1, 6 bases. The germline gives CDR1 SQVTM, CDR2 ANQGSEA. The CDR3 has 12 residues. The germline V and J ends were trimmed by 7 bases and 6 bases, with 15 bases remaining between them.

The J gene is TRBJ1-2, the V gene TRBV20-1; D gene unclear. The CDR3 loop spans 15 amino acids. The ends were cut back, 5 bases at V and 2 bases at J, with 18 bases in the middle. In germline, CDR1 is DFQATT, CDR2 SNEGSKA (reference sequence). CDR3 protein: CSAPTVDGKNYGYTF. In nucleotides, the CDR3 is TGCAGTGCTCCAACGGTGGACGGCAAGAACTATGGCTACACCTTC.

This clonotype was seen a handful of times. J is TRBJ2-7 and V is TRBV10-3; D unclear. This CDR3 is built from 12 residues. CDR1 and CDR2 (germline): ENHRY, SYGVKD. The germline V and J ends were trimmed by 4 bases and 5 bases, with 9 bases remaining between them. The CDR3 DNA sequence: TGTGCCATCAGTGTCGGAGAGGACGAGCAGTACTTC. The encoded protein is CAISVGEDEQYF.

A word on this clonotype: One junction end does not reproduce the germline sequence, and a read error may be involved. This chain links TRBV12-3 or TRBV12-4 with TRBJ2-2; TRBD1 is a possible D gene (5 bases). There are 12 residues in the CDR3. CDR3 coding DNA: TGTGCCAGCAGCGCGGACACAGGGGAGCTGTTTTTT. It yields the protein CASSADTGELFF.

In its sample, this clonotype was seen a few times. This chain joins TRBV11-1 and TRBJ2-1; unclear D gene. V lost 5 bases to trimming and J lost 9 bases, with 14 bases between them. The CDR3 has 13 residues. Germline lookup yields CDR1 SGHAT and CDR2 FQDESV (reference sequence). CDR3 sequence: CASSLQVSREQFF. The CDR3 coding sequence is TGTGCCAGCAGCCTCCAGGTCTCTCGTGAGCAGTTCTTC. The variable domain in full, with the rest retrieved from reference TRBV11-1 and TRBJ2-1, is EAEVAQSPRYKITEKSQAVAFWCDPISGHATLYWYRQILGQGPELLVQFQDESVVDDSQLPKDRFSAERLKGVDSTLKIQPAELGDSAMYLCASSLQVSREQFFGPGTRLTVL.

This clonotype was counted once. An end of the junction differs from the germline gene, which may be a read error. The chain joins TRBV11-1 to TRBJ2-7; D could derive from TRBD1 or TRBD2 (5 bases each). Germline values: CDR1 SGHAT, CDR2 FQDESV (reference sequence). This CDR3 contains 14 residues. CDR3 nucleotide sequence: TGTGTCAGTAGCTTAGAGGGGACCTTCTCCGAGAAGTACTTC. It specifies CVSSLEGTFSEKYF.

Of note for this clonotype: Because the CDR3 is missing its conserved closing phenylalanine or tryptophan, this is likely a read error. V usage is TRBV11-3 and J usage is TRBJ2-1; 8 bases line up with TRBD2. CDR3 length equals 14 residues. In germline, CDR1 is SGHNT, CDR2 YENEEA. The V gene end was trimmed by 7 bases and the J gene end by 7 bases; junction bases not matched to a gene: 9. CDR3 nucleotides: TGTGCCAGCACCTGGGAAGGACTAGCAAATGAGCAGTTCCTC. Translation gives CASTWEGLANEQFL.

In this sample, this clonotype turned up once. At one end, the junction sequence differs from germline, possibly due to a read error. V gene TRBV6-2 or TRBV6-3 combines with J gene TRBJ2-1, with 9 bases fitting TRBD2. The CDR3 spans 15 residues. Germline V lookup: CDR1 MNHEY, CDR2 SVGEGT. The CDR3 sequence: CASSTPIIAGDNEQF. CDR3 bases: TGTGCCAGCAGCACCCCGATAATAGCGGGAGACAATGAGCAGTTC.

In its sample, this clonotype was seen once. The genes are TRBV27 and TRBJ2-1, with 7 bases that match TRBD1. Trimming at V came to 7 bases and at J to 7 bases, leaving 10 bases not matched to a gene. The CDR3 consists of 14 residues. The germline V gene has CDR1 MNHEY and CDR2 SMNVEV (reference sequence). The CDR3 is CASKTGLQGNEQFF. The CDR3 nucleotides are TGTGCCAGCAAGACAGGGCTCCAAGGGAATGAGCAGTTCTTC.

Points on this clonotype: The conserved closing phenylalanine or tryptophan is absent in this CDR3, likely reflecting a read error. CDR3 residues: CASTPGYEQYL. For the CDR3, the DNA is TGTGCAAGCACTCCGGGCTACGAGCAGTACCTC. The rearrangement links TRBV6-2 or TRBV6-3 to TRBJ2-7; no clear D gene. This CDR3 has 11 amino acids. Germline V gene sequence: CDR1 MNHEY, CDR2 SVGEGT.

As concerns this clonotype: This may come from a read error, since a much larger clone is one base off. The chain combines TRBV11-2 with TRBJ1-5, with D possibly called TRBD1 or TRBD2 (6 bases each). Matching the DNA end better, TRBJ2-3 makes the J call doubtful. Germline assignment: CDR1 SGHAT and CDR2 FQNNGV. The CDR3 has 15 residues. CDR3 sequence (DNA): TGTGCCAGCAGCCTAGAAAGGGGGGCAAGCCAGCCCCAGTATTTT. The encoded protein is CASSLERGASQPQYF.

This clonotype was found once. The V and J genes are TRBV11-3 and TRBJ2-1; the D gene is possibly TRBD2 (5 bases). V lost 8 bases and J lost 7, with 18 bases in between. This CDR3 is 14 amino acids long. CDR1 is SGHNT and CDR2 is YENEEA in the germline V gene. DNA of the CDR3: TGTGCCAGCGCCTGGGAAGGAGTAGCGAATGAGCAGTTCTTC. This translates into CASAWEGVANEQFF.

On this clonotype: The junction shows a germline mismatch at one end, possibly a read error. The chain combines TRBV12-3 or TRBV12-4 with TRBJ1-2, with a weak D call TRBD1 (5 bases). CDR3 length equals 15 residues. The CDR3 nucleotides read TGTGCCAGCAGTCTGGGACGGGGAACTAACTATGGCTACACCTTT. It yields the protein CASSLGRGTNYGYTF.

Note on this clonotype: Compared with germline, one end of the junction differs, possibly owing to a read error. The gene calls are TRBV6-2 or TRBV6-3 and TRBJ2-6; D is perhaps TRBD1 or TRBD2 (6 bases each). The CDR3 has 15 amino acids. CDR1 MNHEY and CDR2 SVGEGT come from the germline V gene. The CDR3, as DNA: TGTACCAGCAGTCCAGGGGCGGGCGGGGCCAACATCCTGACTTTC. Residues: CTSSPGAGGANILTF.